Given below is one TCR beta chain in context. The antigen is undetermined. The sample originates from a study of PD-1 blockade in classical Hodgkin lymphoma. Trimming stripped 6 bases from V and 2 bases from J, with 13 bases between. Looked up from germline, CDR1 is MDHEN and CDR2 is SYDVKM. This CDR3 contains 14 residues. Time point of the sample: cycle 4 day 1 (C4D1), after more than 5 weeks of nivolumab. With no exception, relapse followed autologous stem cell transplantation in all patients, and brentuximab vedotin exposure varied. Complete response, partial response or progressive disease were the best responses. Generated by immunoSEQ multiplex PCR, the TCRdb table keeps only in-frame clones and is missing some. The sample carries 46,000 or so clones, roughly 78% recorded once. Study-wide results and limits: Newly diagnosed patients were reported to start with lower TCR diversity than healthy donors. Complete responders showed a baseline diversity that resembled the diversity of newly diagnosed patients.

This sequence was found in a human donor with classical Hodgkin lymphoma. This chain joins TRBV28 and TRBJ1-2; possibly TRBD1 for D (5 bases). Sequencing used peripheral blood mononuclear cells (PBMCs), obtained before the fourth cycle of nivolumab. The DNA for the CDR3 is TGTGCCAGCAGGTTGGCAGGGCCCAACTATGGCTACACCTTC. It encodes CASRLAGPNYGYTF.